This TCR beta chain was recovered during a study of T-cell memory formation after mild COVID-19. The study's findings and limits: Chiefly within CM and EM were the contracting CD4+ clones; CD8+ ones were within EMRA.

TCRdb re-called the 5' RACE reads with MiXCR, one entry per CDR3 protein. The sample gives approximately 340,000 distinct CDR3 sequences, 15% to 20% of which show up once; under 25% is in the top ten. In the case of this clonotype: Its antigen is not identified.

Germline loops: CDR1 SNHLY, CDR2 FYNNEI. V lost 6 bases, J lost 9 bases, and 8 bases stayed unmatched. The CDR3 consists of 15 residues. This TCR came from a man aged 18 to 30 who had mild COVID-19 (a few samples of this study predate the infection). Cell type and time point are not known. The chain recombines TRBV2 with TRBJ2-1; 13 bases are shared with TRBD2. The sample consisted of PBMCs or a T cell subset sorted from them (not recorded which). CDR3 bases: TGTGCCAGCAGGGATACTAGCGGGGGGGCCGGTGAGCAGTTCTTC. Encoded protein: CASRDTSGGAGEQFF.